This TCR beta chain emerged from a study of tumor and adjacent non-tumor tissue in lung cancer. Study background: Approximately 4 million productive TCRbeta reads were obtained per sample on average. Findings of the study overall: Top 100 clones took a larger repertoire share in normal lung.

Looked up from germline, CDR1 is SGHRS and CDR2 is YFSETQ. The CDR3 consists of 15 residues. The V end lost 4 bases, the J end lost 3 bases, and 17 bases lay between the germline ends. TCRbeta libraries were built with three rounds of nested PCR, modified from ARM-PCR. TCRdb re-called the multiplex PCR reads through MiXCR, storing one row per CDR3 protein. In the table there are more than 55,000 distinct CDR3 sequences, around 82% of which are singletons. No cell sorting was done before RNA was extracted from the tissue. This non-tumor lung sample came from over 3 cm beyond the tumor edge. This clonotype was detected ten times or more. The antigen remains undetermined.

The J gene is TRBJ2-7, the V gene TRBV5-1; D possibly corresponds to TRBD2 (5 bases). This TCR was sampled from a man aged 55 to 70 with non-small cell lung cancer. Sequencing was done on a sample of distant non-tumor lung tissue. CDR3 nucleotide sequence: TGCGCCAGCAGCGTAGGAAACCGGGGAGACTACGAGCAGTACTTC. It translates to CASSVGNRGDYEQYF.